These T cell receptor beta chains were read from a single sample in a study of T-cell memory formation after mild COVID-19. TCRdb processed the 5' RACE reads anew with MiXCR; each CDR3 protein has one entry. Of under 300,000 distinct CDR3 sequences listed, around 8% are singletons. The sample comprised PBMCs or a T cell subset sorted from them (not recorded which). The origin of the receptors is a man between 18 and 29 years old who had mild COVID-19 (a few samples of this study predate the infection). Cell type and time point are not known. Both conserved end residues are part of each CDR3. The order of the fields is V gene, clone size, D gene, J gene, CDR3 protein, CDR3 DNA. D genes are given only for firm matches. A clone size is listed for some rows: how often the clone was seen (once, few, many), or a class if it is expanded.

TRBV27	few	NA	TRBJ1-5	CASTIRVGSNQPQHF	TGTGCCAGCACCATACGAGTGGGGAGCAATCAGCCCCAGCATTTT
TRBV7-3	NA	TRBD2	TRBJ2-1	CASSLRSSGGVSGSYNEQFF	TGTGCCAGCAGCCTAAGGTCTAGCGGGGGGGTAAGCGGTAGCTACAATGAGCAGTTCTTC
TRBV7-2	NA	NA	TRBJ1-6	CASSLRDHSPLHF	TGTGCCAGCAGCCTCAGGGATCACTCACCCCTCCACTTT
TRBV19	few	NA	TRBJ1-5	CASEGGHSNQPQHF	TGTGCCAGCGAGGGGGGCCATAGCAATCAGCCCCAGCATTTT
TRBV7-2	few	NA	TRBJ1-2	CASSTGGGLIGYTF	TGTGCCAGCAGCACCGGGGGGGGGCTCATTGGCTACACCTTC
TRBV7-9	NA	NA	TRBJ1-1	CASTYGGGDMNTEAFF	TGTGCCAGCACCTACGGCGGCGGGGACATGAACACTGAAGCTTTCTTT
TRBV7-2	many	NA	TRBJ1-2	CASSPGAESRGYTF	TGTGCCAGCAGCCCCGGGGCTGAAAGTCGGGGCTACACCTTC
TRBV7-9	few	NA	TRBJ2-2	CASSTLAGRANTGELFF	TGTGCCAGCAGCACCCTGGCCGGTCGTGCGAACACCGGGGAGCTGTTTTTT
TRBV4-1	NA	NA	TRBJ1-1	CASSVYGDTEAFF	TGCGCCAGTTCAGTGTATGGGGACACTGAAGCTTTCTTT
TRBV19	few	NA	TRBJ2-5	CASSTTAGPQETQYF	TGTGCCAGTAGTACAACAGCCGGGCCACAAGAGACCCAGTACTTC
TRBV7-2	many	TRBD1	TRBJ1-3	CASSAGTGAFSGNTIYF	TGTGCCAGCAGCGCCGGGACAGGGGCCTTCTCTGGAAACACCATATATTTT
TRBV5-6	few	NA	TRBJ1-5	CASSLWRLPAQHF	TGTGCCAGCAGCTTGTGGCGCCTTCCAGCCCAGCATTTT
TRBV12-3/TRBV12-4	NA	NA	TRBJ1-5	CASSRGMSEPQHF	TGTGCCAGCAGTAGGGGGATGTCGGAGCCCCAGCATTTT
TRBV4-3	NA	NA	TRBJ2-7	CASSQDRRVSSYEQYF	TGCGCCAGCAGCCAAGATCGAAGGGTGAGTTCCTACGAGCAGTACTTC
TRBV19	NA	NA	TRBJ2-2	CASKNTGELFF	TGTGCCAGCAAGAACACCGGGGAGCTGTTTTTT
TRBV2	NA	NA	TRBJ2-5	CASSPGLVRETQYF	TGTGCCAGCAGTCCCGGGCTGGTAAGGGAGACCCAGTACTTC